The text below deals with one TCR beta chain. This clonotype was seen repeatedly, ten times or more. Its antigen specificity is not known. Per-base qualities were not stored, and no clone one base away is much larger. Sequencing instrument: Illumina NovaSeq 6000. TCR cDNA was synthesized by 5'RACE template switching, which introduced a universal primer site and unique molecular identifiers. Priming for cDNA synthesis came from both the TCR alpha and TCR beta constant segments. Library amplification involved two PCR steps, and the second step added sample barcodes and sequencing adapters. Sequencing of libraries was done on Illumina HiSeq 2500 (2x100 bp) or NovaSeq (2x150 bp). From the authors' description of their analysis: MIGEC handled demultiplexing of reads and collapsing into UMI consensus sequences, while MiXCR performed V(D)J alignment. Using edgeR on replicate PBMC samples, clonotypes were called vaccine-responding if FDR was below 0.01 and the log2 fold change was above 5 up to day 15. Each bulk clonotype received a CD4 or CD8 identity based on whether the sequenced CD4 or CD8 repertoire contained that clonotype at higher abundance. The public reads were reprocessed in TCRdb via fastp at Q25 and MiXCR, keeping in-frame beta chains. Entries are consolidated by CDR3 protein sequence, retaining the most common genes and DNA. These V and J calls rely on TCRdb rather than the paper's analysis. This sample comprises hundreds of thousands of distinct CDR3 sequences, 18% of them detected only once. In total, the top ten clones hold roughly 19% of the sample.

This entry comes from a study of T cells after yellow fever vaccination (dated by TCRdb to about 2019). In terms of the full investigation: The SMART-Seq v4 Ultra Low Input RNA kit was used to prepare libraries from fractions with low cell numbers. Two healthy male donors, one aged 18 to 30 and one aged 30 to 40 years, were included in the cohort. To follow T-cell clones before and after both primary and booster YFV17D yellow fever vaccination, bulk TCR alpha and beta repertoires underwent longitudinal sequencing. Blood was drawn at multiple timepoints before and after primary and secondary immunization, with bulk PBMC replicates and cell subsets isolated. General findings and caveats noted by the study authors: The study included only two donors, which limits how far the findings can be generalized. Because abundant contaminating clonotypes from the bulk population could be contained in FACS-sorted repertoires, computational filtering was required. The secondary T-cell response was weaker than the primary response but faster, peaking on day 5 instead of day 15. Most clones expanded after primary vaccination (roughly 96% of CD4 and around 89% of CD8) were re-detected after the booster, suggesting that broad memory maintenance occurred. A small fraction of clonotypes appeared in both the CD4 and CD8 compartments, likely as a result of convergent recombination.

The label giving this sample's treatment or condition can be read as: live attenuated yellow fever vaccine strain. At each blood-draw timepoint, two biological replicates of bulk PBMCs were obtained. PBMCs were isolated from peripheral blood using a standard Ficoll-Paque protocol. TriZol was used to extract RNA from bulk PBMCs, CD4 and CD8 fractions, and dextramer-positive and dextramer-negative fractions. The CDR3 spans 13 residues, from the cysteine through the phenylalanine. The kept DNA is CDR3 alone, 39 bases in frame from the first base. CDR1 and CDR2 are read off the germline V gene (reference sequence) as DFQATT and SNEGSKA. At the junction V is shortened by 6 bases and J by 0 bases, with 8 bases in between.

The sequence is built from TRBV20-1 and TRBJ2-2; the D segment could be TRBD2, given 6 matching bases. This receptor was obtained from a man younger than 30 who received the YFV17D yellow fever vaccine. The sample here was PBMCs, taken before the yellow fever booster vaccination. The CDR3 loop reads CSARTTNTGELFF. The sequenced DNA is TGCAGTGCCCGGACTACGAACACCGGGGAGCTGTTTTTT.